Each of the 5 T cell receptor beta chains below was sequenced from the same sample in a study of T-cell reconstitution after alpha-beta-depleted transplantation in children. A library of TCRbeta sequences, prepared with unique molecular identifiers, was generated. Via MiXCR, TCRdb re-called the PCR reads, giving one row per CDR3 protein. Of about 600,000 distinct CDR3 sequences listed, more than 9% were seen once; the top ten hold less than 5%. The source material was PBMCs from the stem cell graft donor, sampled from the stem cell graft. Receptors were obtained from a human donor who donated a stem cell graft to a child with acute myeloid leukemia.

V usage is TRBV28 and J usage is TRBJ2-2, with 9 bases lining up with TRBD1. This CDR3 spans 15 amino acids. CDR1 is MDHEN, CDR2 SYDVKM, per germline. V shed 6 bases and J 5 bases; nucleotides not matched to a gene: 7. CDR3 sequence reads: CASSIGTGLTGELFF. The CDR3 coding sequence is TGTGCCAGCAGCATCGGGACAGGGTTAACCGGGGAGCTGTTTTTT.

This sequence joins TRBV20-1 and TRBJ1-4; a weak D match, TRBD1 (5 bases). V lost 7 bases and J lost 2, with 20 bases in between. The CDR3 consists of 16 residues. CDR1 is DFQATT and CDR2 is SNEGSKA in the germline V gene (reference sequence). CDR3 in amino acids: CSVVRGGAVTNEKLFF. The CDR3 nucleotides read TGCAGTGTGGTCCGGGGGGGAGCAGTTACTAATGAAAAACTGTTTTTT.

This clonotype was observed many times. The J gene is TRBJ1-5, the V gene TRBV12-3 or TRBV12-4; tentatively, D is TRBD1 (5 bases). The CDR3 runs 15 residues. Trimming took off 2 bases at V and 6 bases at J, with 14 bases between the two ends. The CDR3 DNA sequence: TGTGCCAGCAGTTTACGGTGGGCAGGGATTCAGCCCCAGCATTTT. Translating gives CASSLRWAGIQPQHF.

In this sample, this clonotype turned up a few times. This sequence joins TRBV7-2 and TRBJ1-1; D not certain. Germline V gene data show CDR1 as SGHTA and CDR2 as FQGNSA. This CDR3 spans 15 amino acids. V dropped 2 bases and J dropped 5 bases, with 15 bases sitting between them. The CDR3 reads CASSLLRTSRTEAFF. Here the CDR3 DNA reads TGTGCCAGCAGCTTACTAAGGACGAGTAGGACTGAAGCTTTCTTT.

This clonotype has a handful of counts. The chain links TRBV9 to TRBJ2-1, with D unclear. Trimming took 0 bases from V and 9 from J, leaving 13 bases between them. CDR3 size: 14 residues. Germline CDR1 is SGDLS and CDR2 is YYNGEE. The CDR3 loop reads CASSVDPIKGEQFF. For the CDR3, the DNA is TGTGCCAGCAGCGTAGACCCAATTAAGGGTGAGCAGTTCTTC.